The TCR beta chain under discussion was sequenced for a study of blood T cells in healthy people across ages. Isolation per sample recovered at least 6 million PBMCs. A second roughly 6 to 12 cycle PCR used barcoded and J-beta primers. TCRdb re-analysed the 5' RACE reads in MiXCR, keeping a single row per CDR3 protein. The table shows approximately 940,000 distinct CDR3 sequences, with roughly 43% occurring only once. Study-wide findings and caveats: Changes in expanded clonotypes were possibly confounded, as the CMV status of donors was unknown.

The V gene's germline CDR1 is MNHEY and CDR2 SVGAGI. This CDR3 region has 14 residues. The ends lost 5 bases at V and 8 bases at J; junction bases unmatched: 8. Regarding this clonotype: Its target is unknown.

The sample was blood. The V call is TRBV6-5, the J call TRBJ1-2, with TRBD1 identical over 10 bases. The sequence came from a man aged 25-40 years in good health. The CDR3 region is CASSRRQGAAGYTF. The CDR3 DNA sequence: TGTGCCAGCAGTCGGCGACAGGGGGCGGCCGGCTACACCTTC.